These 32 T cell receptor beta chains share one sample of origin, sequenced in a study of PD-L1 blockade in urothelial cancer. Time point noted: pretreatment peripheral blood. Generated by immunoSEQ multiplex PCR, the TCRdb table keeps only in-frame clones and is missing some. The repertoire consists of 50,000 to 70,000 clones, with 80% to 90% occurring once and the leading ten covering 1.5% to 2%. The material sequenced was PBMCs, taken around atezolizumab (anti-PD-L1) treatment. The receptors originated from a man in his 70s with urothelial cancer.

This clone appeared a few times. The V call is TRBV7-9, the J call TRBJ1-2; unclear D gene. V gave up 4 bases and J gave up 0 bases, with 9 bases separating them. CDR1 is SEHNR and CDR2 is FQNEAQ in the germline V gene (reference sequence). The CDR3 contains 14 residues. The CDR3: CASSSPTANYGYTF. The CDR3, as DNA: TGTGCCAGCAGCTCACCCACAGCTAACTATGGCTACACCTTC.

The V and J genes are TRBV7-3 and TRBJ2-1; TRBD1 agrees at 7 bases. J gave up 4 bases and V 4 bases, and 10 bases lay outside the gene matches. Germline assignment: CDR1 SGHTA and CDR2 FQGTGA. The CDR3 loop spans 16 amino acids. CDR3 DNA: TGTGCCAGCAGCTCTAAGACAGGGTCGGTGTACAATGAGCAGTTCTTC. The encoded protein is CASSSKTGSVYNEQFF.

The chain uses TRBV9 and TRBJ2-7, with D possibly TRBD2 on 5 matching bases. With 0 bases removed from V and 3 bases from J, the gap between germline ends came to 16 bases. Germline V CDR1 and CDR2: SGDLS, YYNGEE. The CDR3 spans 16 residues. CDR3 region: CASSVASSDRGYEQYF. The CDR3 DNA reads TGTGCCAGCAGCGTAGCATCGAGTGATCGGGGCTACGAGCAGTACTTC.

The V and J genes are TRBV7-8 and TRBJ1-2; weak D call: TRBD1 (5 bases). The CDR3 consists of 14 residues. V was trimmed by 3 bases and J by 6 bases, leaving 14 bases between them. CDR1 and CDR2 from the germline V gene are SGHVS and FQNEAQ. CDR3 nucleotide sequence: TGTGCCAGCAGCTTGACGGGGGGAAGAAATGGCTACACCTTC. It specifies CASSLTGGRNGYTF.

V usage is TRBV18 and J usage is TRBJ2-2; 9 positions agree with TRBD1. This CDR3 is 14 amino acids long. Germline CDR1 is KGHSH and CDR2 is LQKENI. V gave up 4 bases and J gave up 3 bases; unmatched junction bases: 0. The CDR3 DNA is TGTGCCAGCTCACGACAGGGGGACACCGGGGAGCTGTTTTTT. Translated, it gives CASSRQGDTGELFF.

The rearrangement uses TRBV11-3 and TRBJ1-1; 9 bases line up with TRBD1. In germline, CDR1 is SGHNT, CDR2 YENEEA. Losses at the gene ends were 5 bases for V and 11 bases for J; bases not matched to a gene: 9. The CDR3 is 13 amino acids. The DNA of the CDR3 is TGTGCCAGCAGCCGCCGGGACAGGGTCGTGGCTTTCTTT. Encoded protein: CASSRRDRVVAFF.

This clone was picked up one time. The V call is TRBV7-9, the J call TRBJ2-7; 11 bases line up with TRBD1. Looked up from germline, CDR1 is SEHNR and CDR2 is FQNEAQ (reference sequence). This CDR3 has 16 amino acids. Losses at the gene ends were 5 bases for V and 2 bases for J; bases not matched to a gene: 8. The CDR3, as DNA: TGTGCCAGCAGCCGAGGACAGGGGGCTCCCCCCTACGAGCAGTACTTC. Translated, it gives CASSRGQGAPPYEQYF.

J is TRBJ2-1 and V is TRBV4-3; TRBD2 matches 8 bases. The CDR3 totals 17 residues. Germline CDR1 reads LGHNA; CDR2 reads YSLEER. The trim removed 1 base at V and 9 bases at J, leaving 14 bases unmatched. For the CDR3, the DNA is TGCGCCAGCAGCCAAGGTCCCGCGGGAGGCCCTAGGAGTGAGCAGTTCTTC. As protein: CASSQGPAGGPRSEQFF.

CDR3 in DNA: TGCGCCAGCAGTGAGTCTCAGGGGAACACTGAAGCTTTCTTT. Translating gives CASSESQGNTEAFF. The chain links TRBV10-2 to TRBJ1-1; D possibly corresponds to TRBD1 (5 bases). The length of the CDR3 is 14 residues. The germline V gene has CDR1 WSHSY and CDR2 SAAADI. V was pared by 0 bases and J by 1 base, with 6 bases between.

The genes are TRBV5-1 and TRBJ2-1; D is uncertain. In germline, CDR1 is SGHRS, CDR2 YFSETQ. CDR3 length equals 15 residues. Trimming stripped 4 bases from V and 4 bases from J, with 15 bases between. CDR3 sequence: CASSVSSAVYNEQFF. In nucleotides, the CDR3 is TGCGCCAGCAGCGTCAGCAGCGCGGTTTACAATGAGCAGTTCTTC. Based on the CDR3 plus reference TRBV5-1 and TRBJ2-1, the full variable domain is KAGVTQTPRYLIKTRGQQVTLSCSPISGHRSVSWYQQTPGQGLQFLFEYFSETQRNKGNFPGRFSGRQFSNSRSEMNVSTLELGDSALYLCASSVSSAVYNEQFFGPGTRLTVL.

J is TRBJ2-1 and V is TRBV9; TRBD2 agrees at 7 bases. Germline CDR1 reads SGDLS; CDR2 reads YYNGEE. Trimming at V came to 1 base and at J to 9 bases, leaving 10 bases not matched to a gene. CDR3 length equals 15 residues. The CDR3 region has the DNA TGTGCCAGCAGCGTATACCTTGGGGGGGAGCGTGAGCAGTTCTTC. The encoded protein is CASSVYLGGEREQFF.

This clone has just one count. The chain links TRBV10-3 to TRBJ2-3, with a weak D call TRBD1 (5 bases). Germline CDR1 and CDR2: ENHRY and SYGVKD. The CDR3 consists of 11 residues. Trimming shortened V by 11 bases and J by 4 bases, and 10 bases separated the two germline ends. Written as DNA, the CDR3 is TGTGCCGTCGAAGGGGCAGATACGCAGTATTTT. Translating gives CAVEGADTQYF.

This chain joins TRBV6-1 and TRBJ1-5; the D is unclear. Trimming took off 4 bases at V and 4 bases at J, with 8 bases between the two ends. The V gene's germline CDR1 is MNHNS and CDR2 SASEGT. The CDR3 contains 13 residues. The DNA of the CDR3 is TGTGCCAGCAGTGCCGGGTTTAATCAGCCCCAGCATTTT. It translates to CASSAGFNQPQHF.

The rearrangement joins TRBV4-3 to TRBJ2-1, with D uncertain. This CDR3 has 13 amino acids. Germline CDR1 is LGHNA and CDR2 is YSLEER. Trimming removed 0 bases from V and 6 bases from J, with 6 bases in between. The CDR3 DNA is TGCGCCAGCAGCCAAGATCGGTCCAATGAGCAGTTCTTC. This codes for CASSQDRSNEQFF.

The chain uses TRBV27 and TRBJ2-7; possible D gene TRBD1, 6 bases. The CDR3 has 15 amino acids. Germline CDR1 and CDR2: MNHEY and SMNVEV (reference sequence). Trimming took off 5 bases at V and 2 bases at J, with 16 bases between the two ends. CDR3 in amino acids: CASSHATGHTYEQYF. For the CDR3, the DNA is TGTGCCAGCAGTCATGCCACGGGACACACCTACGAGCAGTACTTC.

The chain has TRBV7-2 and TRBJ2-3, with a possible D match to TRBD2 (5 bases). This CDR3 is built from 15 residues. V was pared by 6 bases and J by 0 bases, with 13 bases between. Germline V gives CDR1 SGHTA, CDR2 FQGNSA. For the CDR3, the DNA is TGTGCCAGCAGAGCCGGGATACGGAGCACAGATACGCAGTATTTT. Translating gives CASRAGIRSTDTQYF.

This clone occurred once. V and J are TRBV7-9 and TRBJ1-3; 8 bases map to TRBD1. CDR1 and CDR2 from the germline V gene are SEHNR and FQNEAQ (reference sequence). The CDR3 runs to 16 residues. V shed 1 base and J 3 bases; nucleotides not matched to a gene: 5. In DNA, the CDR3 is TGTGCCAGCAGCTTAGGGACCGACAGGGGTGGAAACACCATATATTTT. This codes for CASSLGTDRGGNTIYF.

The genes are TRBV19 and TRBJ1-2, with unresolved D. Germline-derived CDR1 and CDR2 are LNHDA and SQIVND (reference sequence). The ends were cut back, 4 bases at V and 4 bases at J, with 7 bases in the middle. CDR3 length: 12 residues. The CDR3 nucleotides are TGTGCCAGTAGTACCCCCGGCTATGGCTACACCTTC. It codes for CASSTPGYGYTF.

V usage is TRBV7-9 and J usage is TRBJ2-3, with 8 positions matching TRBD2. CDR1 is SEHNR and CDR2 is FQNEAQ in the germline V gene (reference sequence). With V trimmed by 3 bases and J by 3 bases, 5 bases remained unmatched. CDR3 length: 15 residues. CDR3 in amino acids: CASSFQRELTDTQYF. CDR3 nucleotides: TGTGCCAGCAGCTTTCAGCGGGAGTTAACAGATACGCAGTATTTT.

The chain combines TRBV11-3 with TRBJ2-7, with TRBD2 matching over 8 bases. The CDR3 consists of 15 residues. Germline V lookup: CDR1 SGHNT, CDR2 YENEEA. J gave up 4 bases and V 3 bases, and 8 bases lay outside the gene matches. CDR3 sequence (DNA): TGTGCCAGCAGCTTTTTCTCGGGAGGGGGGTACGAGCAGTACTTC. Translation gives CASSFFSGGGYEQYF.

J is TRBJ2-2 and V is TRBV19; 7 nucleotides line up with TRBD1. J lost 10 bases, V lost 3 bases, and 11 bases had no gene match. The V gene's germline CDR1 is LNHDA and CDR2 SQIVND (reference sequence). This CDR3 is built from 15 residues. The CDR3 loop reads CASSMWAGGNSELFF. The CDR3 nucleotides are TGTGCCAGTAGTATGTGGGCAGGGGGTAACTCGGAGCTGTTTTTT.

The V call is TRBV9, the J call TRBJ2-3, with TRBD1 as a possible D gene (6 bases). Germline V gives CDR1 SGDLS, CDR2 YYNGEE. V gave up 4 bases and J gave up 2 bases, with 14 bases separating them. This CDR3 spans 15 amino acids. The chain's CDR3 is CASSPSGDHTDTQYF. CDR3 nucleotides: TGTGCCAGCAGCCCCTCAGGGGATCACACAGATACGCAGTATTTT.

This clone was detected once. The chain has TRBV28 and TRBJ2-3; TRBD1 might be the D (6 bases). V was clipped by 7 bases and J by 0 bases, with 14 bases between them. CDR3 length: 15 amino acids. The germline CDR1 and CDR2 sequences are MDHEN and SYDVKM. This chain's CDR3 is CASIRDTTSTDTQYF. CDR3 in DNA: TGTGCCAGCATCCGGGACACCACTAGCACAGATACGCAGTATTTT.

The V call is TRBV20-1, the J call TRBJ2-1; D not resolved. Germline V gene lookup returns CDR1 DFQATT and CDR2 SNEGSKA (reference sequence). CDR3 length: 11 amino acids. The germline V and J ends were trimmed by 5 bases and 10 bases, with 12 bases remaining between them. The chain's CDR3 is CSAGPPMEQFF. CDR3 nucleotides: TGCAGTGCTGGTCCCCCTATGGAGCAGTTCTTC.

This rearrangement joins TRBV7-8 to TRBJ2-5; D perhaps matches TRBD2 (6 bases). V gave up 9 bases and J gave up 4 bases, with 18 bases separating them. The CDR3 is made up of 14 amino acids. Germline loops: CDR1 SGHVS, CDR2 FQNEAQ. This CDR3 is CASSEAGRRETQYF. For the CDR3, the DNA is TGTGCCAGTTCTGAGGCAGGGAGGAGAGAGACCCAGTACTTC.

CDR3 sequence: CASGGLAGGETQYF. The CDR3 nucleotides read TGTGCCAGCGGGGGACTAGCGGGCGGGGAGACCCAGTACTTC. This sequence joins TRBV27 and TRBJ2-5; TRBD2 agrees at 12 bases. The CDR3 extends over 14 amino acids. Trimming removed 8 bases from V and 5 bases from J; junction bases left unmatched: 6. CDR1 MNHEY and CDR2 SMNVEV come from the germline V gene (reference sequence).

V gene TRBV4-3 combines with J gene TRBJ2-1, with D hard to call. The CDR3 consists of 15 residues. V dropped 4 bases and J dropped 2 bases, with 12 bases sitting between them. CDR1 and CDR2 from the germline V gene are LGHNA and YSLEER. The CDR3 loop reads CASSPGHGPYNEQFF. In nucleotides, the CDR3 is TGCGCCAGCAGCCCAGGCCACGGTCCCTACAATGAGCAGTTCTTC.

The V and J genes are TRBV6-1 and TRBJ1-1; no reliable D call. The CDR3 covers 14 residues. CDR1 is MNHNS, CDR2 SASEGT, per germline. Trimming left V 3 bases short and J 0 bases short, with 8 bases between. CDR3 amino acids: CASSDSRVNTEAFF. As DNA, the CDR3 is TGTGCCAGCAGTGATTCAAGAGTGAACACTGAAGCTTTCTTT.

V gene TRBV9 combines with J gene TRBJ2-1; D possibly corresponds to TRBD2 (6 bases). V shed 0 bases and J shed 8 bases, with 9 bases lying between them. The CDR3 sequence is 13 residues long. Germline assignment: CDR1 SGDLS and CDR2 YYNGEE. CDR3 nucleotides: TGTGCCAGCAGCGTAGACCCGGGGGATGAGCAGTTCTTC. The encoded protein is CASSVDPGDEQFF. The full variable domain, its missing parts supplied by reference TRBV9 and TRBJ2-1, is DSGVTQTPKHLITATGQRVTLRCSPRSGDLSVYWYQQSLDQGLQFLIQYYNGEERAKGNILERFSAQQFPDLHSELNLSSLELGDSALYFCASSVDPGDEQFFGPGTRLTVL.

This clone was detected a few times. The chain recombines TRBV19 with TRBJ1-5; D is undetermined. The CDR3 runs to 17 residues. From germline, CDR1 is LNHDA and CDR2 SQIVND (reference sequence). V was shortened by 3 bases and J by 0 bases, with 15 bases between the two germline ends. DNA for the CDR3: TGTGCCAGTAGTATCCCTGCGTACCGCTATAGCAATCAGCCCCAGCATTTT. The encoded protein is CASSIPAYRYSNQPQHF.

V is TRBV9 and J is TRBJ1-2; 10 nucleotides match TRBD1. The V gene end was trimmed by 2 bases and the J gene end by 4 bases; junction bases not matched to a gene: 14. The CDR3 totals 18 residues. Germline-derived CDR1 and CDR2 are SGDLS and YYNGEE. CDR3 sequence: CASSVTSRTGGASYGYTF. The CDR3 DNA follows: TGTGCCAGCAGCGTCACTTCGAGGACAGGGGGGGCTAGCTATGGCTACACCTTC.

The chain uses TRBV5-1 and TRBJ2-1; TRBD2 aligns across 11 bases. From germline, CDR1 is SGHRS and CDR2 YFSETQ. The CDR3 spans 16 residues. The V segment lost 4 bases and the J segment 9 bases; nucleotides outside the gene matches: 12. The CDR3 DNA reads TGCGCCAGCAGCGGATTCCTAGCGGGAGGTAGGGGTGAGCAGTTCTTC. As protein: CASSGFLAGGRGEQFF.